This T cell receptor beta chain emerged from a study of early stage breast cancer tumors. The study's findings and limits: In most of the 16 patients, blood comparison separated tumor from normal breast.

The CDR3 spans 14 residues. With 5 bases clipped from V and 3 bases from J, the junction kept 5 bases outside the gene matches. Germline V lookup: CDR1 MNHEY, CDR2 SVGAGI. This clone was recorded once. The antigen remains unidentified. Clones were read by immunoSEQ multiplex PCR, and TCRdb kept only the in-frame ones, dropping some. Of roughly 60,000 clones in the sample, around three quarters were seen once. The sample consisted of blood. This TCR was sampled from a person between 30 and 45 years old with breast cancer. The genes are TRBV6-5 and TRBJ1-2; 8 bases are a match to TRBD1. The CDR3 nucleotides read TGTGCCAGCAGTAAACTACAGGGGGACTATGGCTACACCTTC. The encoded protein is CASSKLQGDYGYTF.